A single sample is the source of the 31 T cell receptor beta chains below, sequenced in a study of cytomegalovirus exposure and HLA in healthy donors. A multiplex PCR was run with 60 Vbeta primers and 13 Jbeta primers. Repertoires were generated with immunoSEQ multiplex PCR, while TCRdb's copy carries only in-frame clones and drops some. This table holds 200,000 to 250,000 clones, approximately 78% found once. Sequences were obtained from PBMCs. The receptors were gathered from a male donor in good health and CMV-seronegative.

The chain joins TRBV7-9 to TRBJ2-7; D remains ambiguous. The CDR3 is made up of 12 amino acids. Between the trimmed V and J ends, which lost 3 bases and 3 bases, there was a span of 6 bases. Germline lookup yields CDR1 SEHNR and CDR2 FQNEAQ (reference sequence). The CDR3 here is CASSFPSYEQYF. The CDR3 bases are TGTGCCAGCAGCTTCCCGAGCTACGAGCAGTACTTC. Combining the CDR3 with reference TRBV7-9 and TRBJ2-7 gives the whole variable domain DTGVSQNPRHKITKRGQNVTFRCDPISEHNRLYWYRQTLGQGPEFLTYFQNEAQLEKSRLLSDRFSAERPKGSFSTLEIQRTEQGDSAMYLCASSFPSYEQYFGPGTRLTVT.

With respect to this clone: Germline and junction disagree at one end, which may indicate a read error. The chain recombines TRBV7-7 with TRBJ2-7; D is perhaps TRBD1 (7 bases). CDR1 is SSHAT, CDR2 FNYEAQ, per germline (reference sequence). The CDR3 length is 13 residues. CDR3 sequence reads: CASSPQGGYEQYF. CDR3 in DNA: TGTGCTAGCAGTCCCCAGGGGGGCTACGAGCAGTACTTC.

The chain is built from TRBV7-6 and TRBJ2-7, with 14 bases lining up with TRBD2. J was trimmed by 3 bases and V by 3 bases; bases with no gene match: 7. Germline V lookup: CDR1 SGHVS, CDR2 FNYEAQ. The CDR3 is 17 amino acids. CDR3 sequence: CASSLGLAGALVYEQYF. The CDR3 bases are TGTGCCAGCAGCTTGGGACTAGCGGGAGCTTTGGTCTACGAGCAGTACTTC.

The chain uses TRBV7-2 and TRBJ2-3; TRBD1 matches at 9 bases. Trimming removed 4 bases from V and 3 bases from J; junction bases left unmatched: 2. The germline CDR1 and CDR2 sequences are SGHTA and FQGNSA. The CDR3 has 14 residues. CDR3: CASSSGQGTDTQYF. The CDR3 DNA sequence: TGTGCCAGCAGCTCGGGACAGGGAACAGATACGCAGTATTTT.

The chain carries TRBV6-5 and TRBJ1-4, with 9 bases aligning to TRBD1. The germline CDR1 and CDR2 sequences are MNHEY and SVGAGI. V was pared by 6 bases and J by 8 bases, with 10 bases of the junction left unmatched. This CDR3 is 15 amino acids long. The CDR3 is CASRPRTGVGEKLFF. CDR3 sequence (DNA): TGTGCCAGCAGACCAAGGACAGGGGTAGGAGAAAAACTGTTTTTT.

This clone was counted only a few times. V and J are TRBV10-3 and TRBJ1-2; 7 bases fit TRBD1. This CDR3 has 14 residues. V trimming: 6 bases; J trimming: 3 bases; junction bases outside the gene matches: 7. From germline, CDR1 is ENHRY and CDR2 SYGVKD. This CDR3 reads CAIRHAGTDYGYTF. The CDR3 nucleotides read TGTGCCATCAGACACGCCGGGACAGACTATGGCTACACCTTC.

Only one count was recorded for this clone. The chain employs TRBV5-6 and TRBJ2-7; D unclear. The germline gives CDR1 SGHDT, CDR2 YYEEEE. The CDR3 length is 12 residues. V lost 4 bases, J lost 5 bases, and 10 bases lay in between. The CDR3 coding sequence is TGTGCCAGCAGCATACACGTGAACGAGCAGTACTTC. Its translation is CASSIHVNEQYF.

The chain links TRBV10-3 to TRBJ2-7; possible D gene TRBD2, 5 bases. This CDR3 has 15 residues. The V gene lost 6 bases and the J gene lost 0 bases, with 15 bases spanning the gap. Germline CDR1 reads ENHRY; CDR2 reads SYGVKD. The CDR3 DNA is TGTGCCATCAGGGAACCCGACGGACTCTCCTACGAGCAGTACTTC. Amino acid sequence: CAIREPDGLSYEQYF.

The rearrangement links TRBV19 to TRBJ1-4; D gene unclear. The length of the CDR3 is 13 residues. Germline CDR1 is LNHDA and CDR2 is SQIVND (reference sequence). V was shortened by 7 bases and J by 7 bases, with 13 bases between the two germline ends. CDR3: CASTRDYGEKLFF. The CDR3 DNA reads as TGTGCCAGTACCCGGGATTATGGTGAAAAACTGTTTTTT.

The chain employs TRBV7-6 and TRBJ1-2, with 9 bases lining up with TRBD1. Germline values: CDR1 SGHVS, CDR2 FNYEAQ. The CDR3 runs to 14 residues. Trimming cost V 8 bases and J 5 bases; bases outside gene matches: 9. CDR3 nucleotide sequence: TGTGCCAGCGGATTAACAGGGGGCTATTATGGCTACACCTTC. It encodes CASGLTGGYYGYTF.

V is TRBV27 and J is TRBJ1-5, with 8 bases that match TRBD1. Trimming removed 5 bases from V and 7 bases from J; junction bases left unmatched: 7. CDR1 and CDR2 (germline): MNHEY, SMNVEV (reference sequence). The CDR3 length is 14 residues. The CDR3 sequence is CASSPLRDRQPQHF. The CDR3 bases are TGTGCCAGCAGTCCCCTCCGGGACAGGCAGCCCCAGCATTTT.

In its sample, this clone was seen once. The CDR3 region is CASTPTGSSYEQYF. The CDR3 nucleotides are TGTGCCAGCACCCCGACAGGAAGCTCCTACGAGCAGTACTTC. The chain uses TRBV11-1 and TRBJ2-7, with D maybe TRBD1 (6 bases). V lost 7 bases and J lost 0, with 13 bases in between. The V gene's germline CDR1 is SGHAT and CDR2 FQDESV (reference sequence). The CDR3 is 14 amino acids.

The chain has TRBV7-9 and TRBJ2-5; D may be TRBD1 (5 bases). The CDR3 totals 14 residues. Trimming removed 5 bases from V and 1 base from J, with 11 bases in between. CDR1 and CDR2 from the germline V gene are SEHNR and FQNEAQ (reference sequence). CDR3 amino acids: CASSPWGTQETQYF. The CDR3 DNA follows: TGTGCCAGCAGCCCGTGGGGCACCCAAGAGACCCAGTACTTC.

This clone was seen a handful of times. The chain is built from TRBV29-1 and TRBJ2-3; maybe TRBD2 (5 bases). The germline gives CDR1 SQVTM, CDR2 ANQGSEA. The CDR3 sequence is 12 residues long. Trimming removed 5 bases from V and 8 bases from J, with 14 bases in between. The CDR3 DNA is TGCAGCGTTTTTTCTAGCCTCGGTACGCAGTATTTT. This sequence encodes CSVFSSLGTQYF.

The chain is built from TRBV4-1 and TRBJ1-5; maybe TRBD1 (6 bases). CDR3 length: 14 residues. V dropped 3 bases and J dropped 4 bases, with 10 bases sitting between them. Germline assignment: CDR1 MGHRA and CDR2 YSYEKL. CDR3 region: CASSQYRVNQPQHF. DNA for the CDR3: TGCGCCAGCAGCCAGTACAGGGTAAATCAGCCCCAGCATTTT.

The J gene is TRBJ2-4, the V gene TRBV9, with TRBD2 as a possible D gene (5 bases). The CDR3 consists of 14 residues. Germline CDR1 reads SGDLS; CDR2 reads YYNGEE. Trimming shortened V by 0 bases and J by 8 bases, and 12 bases separated the two germline ends. CDR3 region: CASSVDGERHIQYF. The CDR3 nucleotides are TGTGCCAGCAGCGTAGATGGGGAGCGGCACATTCAGTACTTC.

With regard to this clone: At one of its ends the junction is not consistent with the germline gene, which may arise from a read error. The V and J genes are TRBV7-9 and TRBJ1-1, with 8 bases lining up with TRBD1. The germline CDR1 and CDR2 sequences are SEHNR and FQNEAQ (reference sequence). This CDR3 is built from 12 residues. CDR3 coding DNA: TGTTCCAGCAGCCTCTCGGACAGGGTAGCTTTCTTT. Amino acids: CSSSLSDRVAFF.

V is TRBV9 and J is TRBJ2-3; 7 bases align to TRBD1. Unmatched junction bases numbered 9, after V lost 1 base and J lost 1 base. Germline V lookup: CDR1 SGDLS, CDR2 YYNGEE. This CDR3 is 17 amino acids long. Here the CDR3 DNA reads TGTGCCAGCAGCGTAATCCCCACAGGGGAACGCACAGATACGCAGTATTTT. It yields the protein CASSVIPTGERTDTQYF.

The chain couples TRBV7-3 to TRBJ2-1; D unclear. The length of the CDR3 is 13 residues. V was cut by 0 bases and J by 3 bases, with 3 bases left in between. Germline CDR1 reads SGHTA; CDR2 reads FQGTGA. This chain's CDR3 is CASSLTLYNEQFF. CDR3 coding DNA: TGTGCCAGCAGCTTAACTCTCTACAATGAGCAGTTCTTC.

The chain carries TRBV5-1 and TRBJ2-1; D not resolved. The CDR3 is 14 amino acids. Trimming pared 2 bases from V and 3 bases from J, leaving 9 bases between. CDR1 and CDR2 (germline): SGHRS, YFSETQ. CDR3 DNA: TGCGCCAGCAGCTTCACTCGAGGCTACAATGAGCAGTTCTTC. The encoded protein is CASSFTRGYNEQFF.

Regarding this clone: At one of its ends the junction is not consistent with the germline gene, which may arise from a read error. This chain connects TRBV28 to TRBJ1-6, with TRBD1 identical over 9 bases. The CDR3 has 16 amino acids. The germline V gene encodes CDR1 MDHEN and CDR2 SYDVKM. CDR3 sequence (DNA): TGTGCCAGCAGTTGGGGGGACAGGGTCTATAATTTACCCCTCCACTTT. Translation: CASSWGDRVYNLPLHF.

In this sample, this clone turned up a few times. This chain joins TRBV4-1 and TRBJ1-1, with a weak D call TRBD1 (6 bases). Germline loops: CDR1 MGHRA, CDR2 YSYEKL. Trimming removed 1 base from V and 0 bases from J, with 9 bases in between. The CDR3 covers 15 residues. The DNA for the CDR3 is TGCGCCAGCAGCCAAGTCCCAGGGGTGAACACTGAAGCTTTCTTT. It encodes CASSQVPGVNTEAFF.

J is TRBJ1-4 and V is TRBV9; tentatively, D is TRBD1 (5 bases). The CDR3 is made up of 17 amino acids. V dropped 3 bases and J dropped 1 base, with 16 bases sitting between them. Looked up from germline, CDR1 is SGDLS and CDR2 is YYNGEE. In nucleotides, the CDR3 is TGTGCCAGCAGCGCGTGGCCGACAGACCTAACTAATGAAAAACTGTTTTTT. Its translation is CASSAWPTDLTNEKLFF.

This sequence joins TRBV7-6 and TRBJ2-3; 12 nucleotides line up with TRBD2. CDR3 length: 16 residues. The trim removed 3 bases at V and 4 bases at J, leaving 5 bases unmatched. CDR1 is SGHVS, CDR2 FNYEAQ, per germline. The CDR3 DNA reads as TGTGCCAGCAGCTTGCTAGCGGGAGGGCCATCAGATACGCAGTATTTT. The encoded protein is CASSLLAGGPSDTQYF.

The rearrangement joins TRBV9 to TRBJ1-3; D perhaps matches TRBD1 (6 bases). The CDR3 length is 14 residues. V was trimmed by 1 base and J by 2 bases, leaving 7 bases between them. CDR1 and CDR2 from the germline V gene are SGDLS and YYNGEE. The CDR3 DNA reads as TGTGCCAGCAGCGTAAAGGGGGCTGGAAACACCATATATTTT. This translates into CASSVKGAGNTIYF.

The chain employs TRBV6-4 and TRBJ2-3; 7 bases are shared with TRBD2. The junction had 3 bases not matched to a gene; V was cut back by 0 bases and J by 0 bases. The CDR3 has 16 amino acids. The germline V gene has CDR1 MRHNA and CDR2 SNTAGT. The CDR3 here is CASSDSGGTSTDTQYF. The CDR3 region has the DNA TGTGCCAGCAGTGACTCGGGGGGGACTAGCACAGATACGCAGTATTTT.

This clone has a handful of counts. This sequence joins TRBV7-9 and TRBJ1-1; 10 nucleotides align to TRBD1. The CDR3 has 15 amino acids. V dropped 1 base and J dropped 3; count of bases not matched to a gene: 2. Germline V CDR1 and CDR2: SEHNR, FQNEAQ (reference sequence). CDR3 protein: CASSLGTGGDTEAFF. CDR3 in DNA: TGTGCCAGCAGCTTAGGGACAGGGGGGGACACTGAAGCTTTCTTT.

The chain's CDR3 is CASSLASGTSWNIQYF. The DNA of the CDR3 is TGCGCCAGCAGCTTGGCGTCCGGGACTAGTTGGAACATTCAGTACTTC. The J gene is TRBJ2-4, the V gene TRBV5-1; 8 bases agree with TRBD2. The V and J ends lost 0 bases and 7 bases, in that order; junction bases with no gene match: 9. Looked up from germline, CDR1 is SGHRS and CDR2 is YFSETQ. The CDR3 has 16 residues. The whole variable domain, filled in from reference TRBV5-1 and TRBJ2-4, reads KAGVTQTPRYLIKTRGQQVTLSCSPISGHRSVSWYQQTPGQGLQFLFEYFSETQRNKGNFPGRFSGRQFSNSRSEMNVSTLELGDSALYLCASSLASGTSWNIQYFGAGTRLSVL.

This chain connects TRBV11-2 to TRBJ2-7; D perhaps matches TRBD2 (5 bases). The ends were cut back, 3 bases at V and 0 bases at J, with 9 bases in the middle. Germline CDR1 reads SGHAT; CDR2 reads FQNNGV. This CDR3 has 14 amino acids. DNA for the CDR3: TGTGCCAGCAGCTTTTTCGGGGACTCCTACGAGCAGTACTTC. Its protein is CASSFFGDSYEQYF.

The chain recombines TRBV5-1 with TRBJ2-3, with D maybe TRBD2 (6 bases). Trimming took 5 bases from V and 2 from J, leaving 12 bases between them. The CDR3 contains 14 residues. The germline V gene has CDR1 SGHRS and CDR2 YFSETQ. The CDR3 nucleotides are TGCGCCAGCAGGGACTATGGGACCACAGATACGCAGTATTTT. It specifies CASRDYGTTDTQYF.

CDR3 residues: CASSLVTGGAFGPQHF. The CDR3 DNA is TGTGCCAGCAGCTTAGTAACAGGGGGAGCTTTTGGGCCCCAGCATTTT. The chain couples TRBV7-2 to TRBJ1-5; 8 nucleotides line up with TRBD1. After removal of 1 base from V and 9 bases from J, the junction contained 11 bases not matched to a gene. The CDR3 runs 16 residues. Germline V gene sequence: CDR1 SGHTA, CDR2 FQGNSA. Drawing the rest from reference TRBV7-2 and TRBJ1-5, the complete variable domain is GAGVSQSPSNKVTEKGKDVELRCDPISGHTALYWYRQSLGQGLEFLIYFQGNSAPDKSGLPSDRFSAERTGGSVSTLTIQRTQQEDSAVYLCASSLVTGGAFGPQHFGDGTRLSIL.